This TCR beta chain was documented in a study of blood T cell repertoires in COVID-19. About the research overall: Some COVID-19 samples were acute and others convalescent; all came from the United States, Italy and Spain. PBMCs, B-cell-depleted T cells, or T cells provided the cDNA or gDNA that made up the material.

This clone turned up a few times. How the authors handled the data: Reference gene primer amplification yielded estimated nucleated cell counts. Method: immunoSEQ multiplex PCR; TCRdb's copy keeps in-frame clones and lacks some. The DNA gave D and trimming, while V, J and clone size come from that table. The sample lists tens of thousands of clones; roughly nine tenths were seen once. The CDR3 runs to 13 residues. V lost 9 bases and J lost 5, with 16 bases in between. Looked up from germline, CDR1 is LNHDA and CDR2 is SQIVND (reference sequence). This chain links TRBV19 with TRBJ1-1; tentatively, D is TRBD1 (6 bases). This receptor was taken from a man older than 75 in a cohort sampled during active COVID-19. The sequencing input was peripheral blood. The DNA for the CDR3 is TGTGCCAGCCAGCAGGGGCTTCGGACTGAAGCTTTCTTT. Translation gives CASQQGLRTEAFF.